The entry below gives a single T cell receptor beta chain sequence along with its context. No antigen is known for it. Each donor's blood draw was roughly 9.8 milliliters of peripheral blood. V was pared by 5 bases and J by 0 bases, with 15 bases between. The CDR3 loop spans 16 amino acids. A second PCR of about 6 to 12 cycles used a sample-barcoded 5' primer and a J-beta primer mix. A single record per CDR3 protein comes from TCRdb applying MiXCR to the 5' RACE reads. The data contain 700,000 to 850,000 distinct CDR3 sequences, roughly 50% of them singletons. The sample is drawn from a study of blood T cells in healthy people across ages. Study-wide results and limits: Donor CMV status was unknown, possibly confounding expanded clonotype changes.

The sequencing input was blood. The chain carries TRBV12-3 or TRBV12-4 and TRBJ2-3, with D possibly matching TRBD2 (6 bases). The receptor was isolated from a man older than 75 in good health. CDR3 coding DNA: TGTGCCAGCAGTAAACACGGGAGAGTGAGCACAGATACGCAGTATTTT. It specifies CASSKHGRVSTDTQYF.